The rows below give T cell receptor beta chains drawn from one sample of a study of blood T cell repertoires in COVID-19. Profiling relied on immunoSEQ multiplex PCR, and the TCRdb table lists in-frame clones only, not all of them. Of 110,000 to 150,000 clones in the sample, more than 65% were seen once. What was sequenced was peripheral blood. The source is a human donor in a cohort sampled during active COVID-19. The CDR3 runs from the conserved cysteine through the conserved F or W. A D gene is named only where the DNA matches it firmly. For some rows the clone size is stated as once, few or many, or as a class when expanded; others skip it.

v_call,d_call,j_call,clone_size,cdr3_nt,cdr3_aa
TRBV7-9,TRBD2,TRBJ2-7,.,TGTGCCAGCAGCCCCCAAAGGGGACTAGCGTCCGAGCAGTACTTC,CASSPQRGLASEQYF
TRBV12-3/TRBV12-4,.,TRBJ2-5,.,TGTGCCAGCAGTTTAGACAGACCAGAGACCCAGTACTTC,CASSLDRPETQYF
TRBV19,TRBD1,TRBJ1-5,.,TGTGCCAGTATCCATGGGCAGGGGGCCAATAGCAATCAGCCCCAGCATTTT,CASIHGQGANSNQPQHF
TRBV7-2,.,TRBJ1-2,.,TGTGCCAGCAGCTTAGTTCAGGGCTATGGCTACACCTTC,CASSLVQGYGYTF
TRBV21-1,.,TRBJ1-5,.,TGTGCCAGCAGCCCCATGAGGAGACGGTATCAGCCCCAGCATTTT,CASSPMRRRYQPQHF
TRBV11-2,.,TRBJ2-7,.,TGTGCCAGCAGCTTAAATCAGGGGAGATACGAGCAGTACTTC,CASSLNQGRYEQYF
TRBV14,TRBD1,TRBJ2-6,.,TGTGCCAGCAGCCAGGCACTGACAGGGGTTGGGGCCAACGTCCTGACTTTC,CASSQALTGVGANVLTF
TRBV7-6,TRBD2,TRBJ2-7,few,TGTGCCAGCAGCTTAGGGGATAGCGGGGGGGAGCAGTACTTC,CASSLGDSGGEQYF
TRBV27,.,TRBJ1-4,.,TGTGCGAGCCAAACAGGCTTGGATGAAAAACTGTTTTTT,CASQTGLDEKLFF
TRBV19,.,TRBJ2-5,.,TGTGCCAGTAGTACCCCGAAGACTAGTCTACAAGAGACCCAGTACTTC,CASSTPKTSLQETQYF
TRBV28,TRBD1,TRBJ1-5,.,TGTGCCAGCAGTCCACCCCAGGGGGCGGTTCAGCCCCAGCATTTT,CASSPPQGAVQPQHF
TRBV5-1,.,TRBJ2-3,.,TGCGCCGCGGGTCGGGAGCACCTCTCAGATACGCAGTATTTT,CAAGREHLSDTQYF